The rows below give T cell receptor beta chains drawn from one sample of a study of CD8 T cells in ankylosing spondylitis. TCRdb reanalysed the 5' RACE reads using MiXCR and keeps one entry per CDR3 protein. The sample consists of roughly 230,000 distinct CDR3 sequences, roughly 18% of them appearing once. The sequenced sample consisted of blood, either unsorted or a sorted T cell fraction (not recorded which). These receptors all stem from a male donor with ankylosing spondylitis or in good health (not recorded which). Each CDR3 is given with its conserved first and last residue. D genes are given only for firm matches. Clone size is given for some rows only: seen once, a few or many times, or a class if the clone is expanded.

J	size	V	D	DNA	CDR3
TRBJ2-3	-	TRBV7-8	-	TGTGCCAGCAGCTTAGCAGGAGGGGACACTAGCACAGATACGCAGTATTTT	CASSLAGGDTSTDTQYF
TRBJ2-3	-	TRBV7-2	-	TGTGCCAGCACCCCAACCGGGACAACCACAGATACGCAGTATTTT	CASTPTGTTTDTQYF
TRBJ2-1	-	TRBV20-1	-	TGCAGTGCTAGAGATCTCGGATACGATGAGCAGTTCTTC	CSARDLGYDEQFF
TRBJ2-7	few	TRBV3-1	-	TGTGCCAGCAGCAGCCTAGGGGGGGCTGAATACGAGCAGTACTTC	CASSSLGGAEYEQYF
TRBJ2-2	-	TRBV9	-	TGTGCCAGCAGCCGAACGCGTTCGAACACCGGGGAGCTGTTTTTT	CASSRTRSNTGELFF
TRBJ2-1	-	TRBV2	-	TGTGCCAGCTTTGGAGAGAATGAGCAGTTCTTC	CASFGENEQFF
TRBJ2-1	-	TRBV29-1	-	TGCAGCGTTGAAGTCGGAGGGGCCCGCTCCTACAATGAGCAGTTCTTC	CSVEVGGARSYNEQFF
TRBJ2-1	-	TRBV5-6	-	TGTGCCAGCAGCTTCTGGGTGGGGCCGAGTACGGATGAGCAGTTCTTC	CASSFWVGPSTDEQFF
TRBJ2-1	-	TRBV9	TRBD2	TGTGCCAGCAGCGAGGGGACTAGCGGGCTCTCCTACAATGAGCAGTTCTTC	CASSEGTSGLSYNEQFF
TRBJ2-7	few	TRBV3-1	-	TGTGCCAGCAGCCAAGAGACAGACTCCTACGAGCAGTACTTC	CASSQETDSYEQYF
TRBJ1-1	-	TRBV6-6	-	TGTGCCAGCATTCCCGACGCTCTTGAAGCTTTCTTT	CASIPDALEAFF
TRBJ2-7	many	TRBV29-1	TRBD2	TGCAGCGTGGGTGCGGGGGTCGAGCAGTACTTC	CSVGAGVEQYF
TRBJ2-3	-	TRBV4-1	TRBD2	TGCGCCAGCAGCCGGACTAGCGGGAGGGCTGATACGCAGTATTTT	CASSRTSGRADTQYF
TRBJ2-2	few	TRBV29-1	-	TGCAGCGTTGAAGATCGGGGGACAGAGACCGGGGAGCTGTTTTTT	CSVEDRGTETGELFF
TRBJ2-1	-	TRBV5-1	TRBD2	TGCGCCAGCAGCTCAGAACAAGCTAGCGGACGCTCCTACAATGAGCAGTTCTTC	CASSSEQASGRSYNEQFF
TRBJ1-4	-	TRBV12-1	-	TGTGCCAGCAGCCTACAGAAGGCCCCGAGCGAAAAACTGTTTTTT	CASSLQKAPSEKLFF
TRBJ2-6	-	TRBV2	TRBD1	TGTGCCAGCAGTGTAGGGGGCCTGATCTCTGGGGCCAACGTCCTGACTTTC	CASSVGGLISGANVLTF
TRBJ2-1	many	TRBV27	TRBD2	TGTGCCAGCAGTTCTAGCGGGAGCTACAATGAGCAGTTCTTC	CASSSSGSYNEQFF